The rows below give T cell receptor beta chains drawn from one sample of a study of blood T cells in healthy people across ages. MiXCR was run by TCRdb on the 5' RACE reads, yielding one entry per CDR3 protein. The sample yields about 1.4 million distinct CDR3 sequences, approximately 59% seen once. The sequencing input was blood. These receptors originate from a man between 18 and 29 years old in good health. CDR3s include the opening cysteine and the closing phenylalanine or tryptophan. A D gene is named only where the DNA matches it firmly. Not every row has a clone size; where given, it reads once, few, many or a size class.

d_call j_call clone_size v_call cdr3_nt cdr3_aa
TRBD1 TRBJ2-6 - TRBV12-3/TRBV12-4 TGTGCCAGCACGATACAGGGGGCGCCTCCTGGGGCCAACGTCCTGACTTTC CASTIQGAPPGANVLTF
- TRBJ2-7 - TRBV6-2/TRBV6-3 TGTGCCAGCAGTTCGGCCCGAGGAACTTTCTACGAGCAGTACTTC CASSSARGTFYEQYF
TRBD1 TRBJ2-7 many TRBV27 TGTGCCAGCAGTCAACCGGGACAGATCTACGAGCAGTACTTC CASSQPGQIYEQYF
- TRBJ1-6 - TRBV3-1 TGTGCCAGCAGTTTACTCGCGGGCCAGATAGCCTCCTTTTCACCCCTCCACTTT CASSLLAGQIASFSPLHF
TRBD2 TRBJ2-7 - TRBV20-1 TGCAGTGCTAGACTCGGGAGCGGGAGTCGCGAGCAGTACTTC CSARLGSGSREQYF
- TRBJ2-5 - TRBV6-2/TRBV6-3 TGTGCCAGCAGGCGGGACTTTGGAGAGACCCAGTACTTC CASRRDFGETQYF
TRBD1 TRBJ1-2 few TRBV6-5 TGTGCCAGCAGGGGTTCGACCGGGACAGGGTTCTATGGCTACACCTTC CASRGSTGTGFYGYTF
- TRBJ2-7 - TRBV6-6 TGTGCCAGCAGTTACACCAGGGAACTCGGCGAGCAGTACTTC CASSYTRELGEQYF
TRBD1 TRBJ1-1 - TRBV5-1 TGCGCCAGCAGCAAAGGACAGGGATGGGGAATGTTGAACACTGAAGCTTTCTTT CASSKGQGWGMLNTEAFF
- TRBJ1-1 many TRBV3-1 TGTGCCAGCAGCAGAGGGGGGAGCGCTGAAGCTTTCTTT CASSRGGSAEAFF
TRBD1 TRBJ2-5 - TRBV5-1 TGCGCCAGCAGCTTACAGGGGGCGCAAGATGGGGAGACCCAGTACTTC CASSLQGAQDGETQYF
TRBD2 TRBJ2-7 - TRBV20-1 TGCAGTGCTACTTTACTGGGGGAGCTAGCGGGAGTGAATTACGAGCAGTACTTC CSATLLGELAGVNYEQYF
TRBD1 TRBJ2-7 few TRBV2 TGTGCCAGCAGTGGCCGTGCAGGGGGTATAGGCGAGCAGTACTTC CASSGRAGGIGEQYF
TRBD1 TRBJ2-5 - TRBV18 TGTGCCAGCTCACCAGGACAGGGATTCCAAGAGACCCAGTACTTC CASSPGQGFQETQYF
TRBD2 TRBJ2-7 few TRBV7-9 TGTGCCAGCAGCGACAGCGGGAGACGAAACGAGCAGTACTTC CASSDSGRRNEQYF
TRBD2 TRBJ2-1 - TRBV5-1 TGCGCCAGCAGCTTGTGGGGGACTAGCGGGAGGCAGAGCTCCTACAATGAGCAGTTCTTC CASSLWGTSGRQSSYNEQFF
- TRBJ1-5 - TRBV27 TGTGCCAGCAGCTTCGACAGAAATCAGCCCCAGCATTTT CASSFDRNQPQHF
TRBD1 TRBJ2-7 - TRBV29-1 TGCAGCGTTGAAACGACAGGGAGTGAGTACGAGCAGTACTTC CSVETTGSEYEQYF
TRBD2 TRBJ2-1 - TRBV10-3 TGTGCCATCAGTGGAGGACTAGCGGGAGGGGTTGGTGAGCAGTTCTTC CAISGGLAGGVGEQFF
TRBD1 TRBJ2-1 - TRBV20-1 TGCAGTGCCACACAGGGGGGCTCCTACAATGAGCAGTTCTTC CSATQGGSYNEQFF
- TRBJ1-1 few TRBV11-2 TGTGCCAGCAGCTTAGATATAGGGCTGAACACTGAAGCTTTCTTT CASSLDIGLNTEAFF
- TRBJ2-7 - TRBV7-9 TGTGCCAGCAGCTTTCAGCCTCCACTGGAGGGCCTATCCTACGAGCAGTACTTC CASSFQPPLEGLSYEQYF
- TRBJ1-4 - TRBV20-1 TGCAGTGCTAGGAGGGCAGGCGGGGAAAAACTGTTTTTT CSARRAGGEKLFF
- TRBJ1-1 - TRBV27 TGTGCCAGCAGTGCTAAACAGGGAACTGAAGCTTTCTTT CASSAKQGTEAFF
- TRBJ2-7 - TRBV29-1 TGCAGCGTTGAAGATCTACCTCAGGGGTCCTACAATGAGCAGTACTTC CSVEDLPQGSYNEQYF
- TRBJ2-5 - TRBV7-6 TGTGCCAGCAGCAGATACACAGGGAACCAAGAGACCCAGTACTTC CASSRYTGNQETQYF
- TRBJ2-5 - TRBV11-2 TGTGCCAGCAGCTTAGAGGGGATCAGCCAGTACTTC CASSLEGISQYF
- TRBJ2-2 - TRBV25-1 TGTGCCAGCAGTGATCCGGAGGGCACCGGTGGTAACGGGGAGCTGTTTTTT CASSDPEGTGGNGELFF
- TRBJ2-7 - TRBV7-8 TGTGCCAGCAGCGTCGGACAGAATAACAATGAGCAGTACTTC CASSVGQNNNEQYF
- TRBJ2-1 - TRBV20-1 TGCAGTGCTCGACGGGACTTAGGATCTAATGAGCAGTTCTTC CSARRDLGSNEQFF
- TRBJ2-7 - TRBV6-5 TGTGCCAGCAGTTACAGGGGGTTCGCCGAGCAGTACTTC CASSYRGFAEQYF
- TRBJ1-4 few TRBV5-1 TGCGCCAGCAGCTCGGCAGGTTCAAATGAAAAACTGTTTTTT CASSSAGSNEKLFF
TRBD1 TRBJ1-1 - TRBV14 TGTGCCAGCAGCCGGCCCACAGGGGGGATGAACACTGAAGCTTTCTTT CASSRPTGGMNTEAFF
TRBD2 TRBJ2-1 - TRBV29-1 TGCAGTGGGGGTGGCGGGGGTGAGCAGTTCTTC CSGGGGGEQFF
- TRBJ1-1 - TRBV9 TGTGCCAGCAGCGGGGGGGTCGGATACATGAACACTGAAGCTTTCTTT CASSGGVGYMNTEAFF
- TRBJ1-1 - TRBV29-1 TGCAGCGCCAAAGGCCAGGGGACCACTGAAGCTTTCTTT CSAKGQGTTEAFF
TRBD1 TRBJ1-1 - TRBV15 TGTGCCACCAGCAGAAGGACAGGGGTCTTGTATGAAGCTTTCTTT CATSRRTGVLYEAFF
- TRBJ2-7 - TRBV28 TGTGCCAGCAGCCAGACAGGAACCGAAATTTACGAGCAGTACTTC CASSQTGTEIYEQYF
- TRBJ2-7 - TRBV3-1 TGTGCCAGCAGCCAAGAACTGGCGGGCTCCTACGAGCAGTACTTC CASSQELAGSYEQYF
- TRBJ1-4 - TRBV3-1 TGTGCCAACAGCCAATCAGTGATTAATGAAAAACTGTTTTTT CANSQSVINEKLFF
- TRBJ1-5 - TRBV4-2 TGTGCCAGCAGCCAATTGGGGGAAGGCAATCAGCCCCAGCATTTT CASSQLGEGNQPQHF
TRBD1 TRBJ2-7 - TRBV6-4 TGTGCCAGCAGTGAGGACAGGGGGCCTTACGAGCAGTACTTC CASSEDRGPYEQYF
TRBD1 TRBJ1-2 once TRBV7-8 TGTGCCAGCAGCTTATATTTAGGACAGGGGAATGGCTACACCTTC CASSLYLGQGNGYTF
- TRBJ2-6 - TRBV10-3 TGTGCCATCAGTGCGGGGCGCGACTCTGGGGCCAACGTCCTGACTTTC CAISAGRDSGANVLTF
TRBD2 TRBJ2-1 - TRBV24-1 TGTGCCACCAGTGGGGCCCTAGCGGGGGGGCATCATGAGCAGTTCTTC CATSGALAGGHHEQFF
TRBD1 TRBJ1-6 - TRBV27 TGTGCCAGCAGCCGTCCGGCAGGGGGCGGCTCACCCCTCCACTTT CASSRPAGGGSPLHF
- TRBJ2-7 - TRBV2 TGTGCCAGCAGTGAGGTAGCGGAGTGGGGATACGAGCAGTACTTC CASSEVAEWGYEQYF
- TRBJ2-3 - TRBV10-3 TGTGCCATCAGTTCGGCCAGGGCCACTAGCACAGATACGCAGTATTTT CAISSARATSTDTQYF
- TRBJ2-5 - TRBV6-6 TGTGCCAGCAGTTACGGGTGGGAGACGGAGACCCAGTACTTC CASSYGWETETQYF
- TRBJ2-5 few TRBV7-2 TGTGCCAGCAGCTTAGGCAGCAATAAGGAGACCCAGTACTTC CASSLGSNKETQYF
- TRBJ2-6 few TRBV12-3/TRBV12-4 TGTGCCAGCAGTTTGATTAGCTCTGGGGCCAACGTCCTGACTTTC CASSLISSGANVLTF
- TRBJ1-1 - TRBV11-2 TGTGCCAGCAGCCTCGTTGCAGCCCTGAACACTGAAGCTTTCTTT CASSLVAALNTEAFF